This TCR beta chain emerged from a study of blood T cell repertoires in COVID-19. Study details: COVID-19 samples collected from the United States, Italy and Spain covered acute and convalescent phases. T cells, B-cell-depleted T cells, or PBMCs supplied cDNA or gDNA.

This clone was seen a handful of times. Original methodology: For nucleated cells, counts were estimated from reference gene primer amplification. The method was immunoSEQ multiplex PCR; TCRdb's version includes in-frame clones alone and lacks a portion of them. V, J and clone size are those of that table, while D and trimming were read from the DNA. The data hold fewer than 250,000 clones, with 80% to 90% observed a single time. CDR3 length: 15 amino acids. CDR1 is LGHDT, CDR2 YNNKEL, per germline (reference sequence). V gave up 1 base and J gave up 4 bases, with 11 bases separating them. The receptor's source is a man in his forties or fifties with acute or convalescent COVID-19. V usage is TRBV3-1 (or the pseudogene TRBV3-2) and J usage is TRBJ1-3, with D perhaps matching TRBD1 (6 bases). Sequenced sample: peripheral blood. CDR3 in DNA: TGTGCCAGCAGCCAAGGCTCAGGGGAAGGAAACACCATATATTTT. Its translation: CASSQGSGEGNTIYF.